The 8 T cell receptor beta chains below come from one sample, sequenced in a study of blood T cell dynamics during melanoma immunotherapy. Stated time point: pre-treatment baseline. Sequenced by immunoSEQ multiplex PCR; TCRdb stores in-frame clones only, minus some. This table holds 11,000 or so clones, less than 85% found once. The source material was blood, sampled from a patient treated with checkpoint blockade. Receptors were obtained from a human donor with melanoma.

This clone was counted between two and nine times. The chain employs TRBV10-2 and TRBJ2-7, with D unclear. The germline gives CDR1 WSHSY, CDR2 SAAADI. The CDR3 totals 16 residues. V was clipped by 5 bases and J by 2 bases, with 19 bases between them. The CDR3 loop is CASSYPAKQGTYEQYF. Written as DNA, the CDR3 is TGCGCCAGCAGTTACCCAGCGAAACAAGGAACCTACGAGCAGTACTTC.

V gene TRBV19 combines with J gene TRBJ1-4; D might be TRBD1 (6 bases). In germline, CDR1 is LNHDA, CDR2 SQIVND (reference sequence). V was shortened by 6 bases and J by 3 bases, with 14 bases between the two germline ends. The CDR3 covers 15 residues. CDR3 DNA: TGTGCCAGTAGGGAACAGGGAAGATCTAATGAAAAACTGTTTTTT. Amino acids: CASREQGRSNEKLFF.

This chain joins TRBV19 and TRBJ1-3; D is possibly TRBD1 (6 bases). V lost 8 bases to trimming and J lost 0 bases, with 8 bases between them. Germline V gene data show CDR1 as LNHDA and CDR2 as SQIVND (reference sequence). The CDR3 length is 13 residues. CDR3 DNA sequence: TGTGCCAGTTCGGACAGCTCTGGAAACACCATATATTTT. Protein: CASSDSSGNTIYF.

This clone has only one observation. The chain is built from TRBV18 and TRBJ2-1; 7 bases are a match to TRBD1. This CDR3 contains 14 residues. The V and J ends lost 3 bases and 6 bases, in that order; junction bases with no gene match: 5. Germline lookup yields CDR1 KGHSH and CDR2 LQKENI. CDR3 bases: TGTGCCAGCTCACCGCGGACAGGTATCAATGAGCAGTTCTTC. This codes for CASSPRTGINEQFF.

The chain uses TRBV2 and TRBJ1-4; no firm D call. The CDR3 spans 15 residues. Trimming took off 6 bases at V and 0 bases at J, with 11 bases between the two ends. Germline loops: CDR1 SNHLY, CDR2 FYNNEI. The CDR3, as DNA: TGTGCCAGCAGGTCCACGCGGGCAACTAATGAAAAACTGTTTTTT. Its protein is CASRSTRATNEKLFF.

The chain has TRBV5-1 and TRBJ2-3; 8 bases fit TRBD2. Losses at the gene ends were 1 base for V and 2 bases for J; bases not matched to a gene: 6. The CDR3 covers 16 residues. CDR1 is SGHRS, CDR2 YFSETQ, per germline. The CDR3 DNA is TGCGCCAGCAGCTTGTCTCGGGAGGGAACCACAGATACGCAGTATTTT. Translation gives CASSLSREGTTDTQYF.

A remark on this clone: No conserved phenylalanine or tryptophan is present at the end of the CDR3, so a read error is the likely explanation. The genes are TRBV6-5 and TRBJ1-6, with D unresolved. Trimming cost V 5 bases and J 4 bases, with 9 bases left between them. CDR3 size: 14 residues. Germline CDR1 is MNHEY and CDR2 is SVGAGI. The DNA of the CDR3 is TGTGCCAGCAGTCGAACGGAGTATAATTCACCCCTCCACCTT. It codes for CASSRTEYNSPLHL.

The rearrangement uses TRBV10-3 and TRBJ1-4, with D tentatively TRBD1 (5 bases). This CDR3 is 16 amino acids long. Looked up from germline, CDR1 is ENHRY and CDR2 is SYGVKD. Trimming removed 2 bases from V and 2 bases from J, with 12 bases in between. The DNA for the CDR3 is TGTGCCATCAGTGAGGACCGTACAGGTACTAATGAAAAACTGTTTTTT. Encoded protein: CAISEDRTGTNEKLFF.